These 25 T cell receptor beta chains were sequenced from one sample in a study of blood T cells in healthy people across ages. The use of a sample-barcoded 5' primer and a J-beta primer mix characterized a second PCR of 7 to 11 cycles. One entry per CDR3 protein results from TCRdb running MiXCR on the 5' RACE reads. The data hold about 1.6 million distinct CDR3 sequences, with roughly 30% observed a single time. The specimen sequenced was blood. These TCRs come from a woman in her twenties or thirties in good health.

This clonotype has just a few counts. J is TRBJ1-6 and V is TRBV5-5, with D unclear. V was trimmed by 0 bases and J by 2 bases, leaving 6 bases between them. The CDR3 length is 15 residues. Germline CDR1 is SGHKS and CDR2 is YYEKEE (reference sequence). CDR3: CASSLENTYNSPLHF. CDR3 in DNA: TGTGCCAGCAGCTTGGAGAACACCTATAATTCACCCCTCCACTTT.

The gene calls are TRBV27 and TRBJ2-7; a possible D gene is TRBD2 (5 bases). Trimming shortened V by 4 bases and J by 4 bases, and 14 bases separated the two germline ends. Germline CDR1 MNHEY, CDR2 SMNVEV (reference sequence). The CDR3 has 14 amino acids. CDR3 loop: CASSSPGTSYEQYF. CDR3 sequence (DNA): TGTGCCAGCAGTTCCCCTGGTACTAGTTACGAGCAGTACTTC.

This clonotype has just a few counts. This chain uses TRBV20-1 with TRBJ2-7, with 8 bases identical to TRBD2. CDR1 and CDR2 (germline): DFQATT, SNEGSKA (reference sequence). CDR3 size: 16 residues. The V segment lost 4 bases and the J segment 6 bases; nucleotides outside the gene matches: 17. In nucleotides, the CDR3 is TGCAGTGCTACCCCGTTAGTTAGGAGCGGGAGCTCCGAGCAGTACTTC. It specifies CSATPLVRSGSSEQYF.

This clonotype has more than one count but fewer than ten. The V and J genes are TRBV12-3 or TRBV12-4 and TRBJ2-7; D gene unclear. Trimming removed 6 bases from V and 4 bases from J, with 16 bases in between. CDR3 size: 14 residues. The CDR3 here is CASSRQNSQYEQYF. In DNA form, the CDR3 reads TGTGCCAGCAGCCGCCAGAACAGTCAGTACGAGCAGTACTTC.

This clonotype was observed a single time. CDR3 DNA sequence: TGCGCCAGCAGCTTGGGGACCGGGGGAGATACGCAGCATTTT. Encoded protein: CASSLGTGGDTQHF. The chain is built from TRBV5-1 and TRBJ2-3, with D possibly TRBD1 on 5 matching bases. TRBJ1-5 matches the DNA end more closely, so the J call is doubtful. Germline V gives CDR1 SGHRS, CDR2 YFSETQ. The CDR3 runs to 14 residues.

The CDR3 reads CASSPTSGLFQETQYF. The CDR3, as DNA: TGTGCCAGCAGCCCCACATCGGGACTCTTCCAAGAGACCCAGTACTTC. This chain joins TRBV3-1 and TRBJ2-5; D perhaps matches TRBD2 (6 bases). Germline assignment: CDR1 LGHDT and CDR2 YNNKEL (reference sequence). This CDR3 comprises 16 residues. Trimming took 4 bases from V and 1 from J, leaving 16 bases between them.

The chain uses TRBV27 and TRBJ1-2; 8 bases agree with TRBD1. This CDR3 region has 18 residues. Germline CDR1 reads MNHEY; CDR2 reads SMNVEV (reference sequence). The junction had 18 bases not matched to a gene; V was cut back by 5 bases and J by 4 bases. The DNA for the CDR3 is TGTGCCAGCAGTCCCCCAGGGGGCACAGGGGTGGGCCCCTATGGCTACACCTTC. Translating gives CASSPPGGTGVGPYGYTF.

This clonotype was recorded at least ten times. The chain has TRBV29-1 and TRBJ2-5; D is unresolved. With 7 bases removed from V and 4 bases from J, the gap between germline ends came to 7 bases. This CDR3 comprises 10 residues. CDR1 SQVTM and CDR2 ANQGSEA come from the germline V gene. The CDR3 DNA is TGCAGCGCGGCAGGAGAGACCCAGTACTTC. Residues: CSAAGETQYF.

CDR3 coding DNA: TGTGCCTGGAGTGTTGCATCTAACTATGGCTACACCTTC. It codes for CAWSVASNYGYTF. The gene calls are TRBV30 and TRBJ1-2, with D uncertain. There are 13 residues in the CDR3. Germline values: CDR1 GTSNPN, CDR2 SVGIG (reference sequence). Trimming took 0 bases from V and 0 from J, leaving 5 bases between them.

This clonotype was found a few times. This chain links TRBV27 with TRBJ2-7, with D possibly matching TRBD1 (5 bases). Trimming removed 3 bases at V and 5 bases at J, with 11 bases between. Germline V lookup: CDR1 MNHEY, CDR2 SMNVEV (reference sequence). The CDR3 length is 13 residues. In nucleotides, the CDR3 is TGTGCCAGCAGTTTTAGGGGCAGAAACGAGCAGTACTTC. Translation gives CASSFRGRNEQYF.

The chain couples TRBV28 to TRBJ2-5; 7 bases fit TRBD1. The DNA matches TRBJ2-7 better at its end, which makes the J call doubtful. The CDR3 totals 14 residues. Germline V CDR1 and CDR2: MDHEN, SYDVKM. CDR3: CASKGGQALGEQYF. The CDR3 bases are TGTGCCAGCAAGGGTGGACAGGCGCTCGGCGAGCAGTACTTC.

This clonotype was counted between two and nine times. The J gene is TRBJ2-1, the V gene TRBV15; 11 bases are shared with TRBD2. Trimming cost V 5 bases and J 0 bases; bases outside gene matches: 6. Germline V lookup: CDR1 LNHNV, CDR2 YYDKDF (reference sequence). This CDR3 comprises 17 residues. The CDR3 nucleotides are TGTGCCACCAGCCTAGCGGGGGGTAAATCCTCCTACAATGAGCAGTTCTTC. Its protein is CATSLAGGKSSYNEQFF.

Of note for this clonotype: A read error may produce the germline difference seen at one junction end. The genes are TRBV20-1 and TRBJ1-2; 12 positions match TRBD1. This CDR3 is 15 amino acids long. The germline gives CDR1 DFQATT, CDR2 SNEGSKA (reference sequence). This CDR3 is CSASPGTGGGYGYTF. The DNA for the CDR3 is TGTAGTGCCAGTCCCGGGACAGGGGGCGGCTATGGCTACACCTTC.

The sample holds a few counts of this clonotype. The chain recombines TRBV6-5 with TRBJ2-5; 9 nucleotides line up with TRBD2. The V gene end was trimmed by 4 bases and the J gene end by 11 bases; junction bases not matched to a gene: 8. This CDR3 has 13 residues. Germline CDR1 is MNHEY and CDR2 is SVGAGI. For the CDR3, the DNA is TGTGCCAGCAGTTTTAGCGGGAGTGGTGAGCAGTACTTC. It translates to CASSFSGSGEQYF.

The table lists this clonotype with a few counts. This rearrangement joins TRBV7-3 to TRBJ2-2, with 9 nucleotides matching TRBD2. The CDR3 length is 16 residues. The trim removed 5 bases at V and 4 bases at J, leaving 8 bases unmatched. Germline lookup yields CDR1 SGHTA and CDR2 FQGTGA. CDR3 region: CASSPNGGGATGELFF. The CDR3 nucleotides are TGTGCCAGCAGCCCCAACGGCGGGGGGGCCACCGGGGAGCTGTTTTTT.

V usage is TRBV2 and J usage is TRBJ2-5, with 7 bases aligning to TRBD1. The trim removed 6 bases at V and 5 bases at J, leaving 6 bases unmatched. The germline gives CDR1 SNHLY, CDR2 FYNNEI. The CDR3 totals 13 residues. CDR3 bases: TGTGCCAGCAGCGGGGACAGTTCGGAGACCCAGTACTTC. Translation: CASSGDSSETQYF. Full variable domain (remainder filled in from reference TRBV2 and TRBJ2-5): EPEVTQTPSHQVTQMGQEVILRCVPISNHLYFYWYRQILGQKVEFLVSFYNNEISEKSEIFDDQFSVERPDGSNFTLKIRSTKLEDSAMYFCASSGDSSETQYFGPGTRLLVL.

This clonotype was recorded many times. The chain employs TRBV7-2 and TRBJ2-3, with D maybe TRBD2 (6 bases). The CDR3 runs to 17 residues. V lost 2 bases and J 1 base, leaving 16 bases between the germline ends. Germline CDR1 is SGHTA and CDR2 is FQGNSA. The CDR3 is CASSLQMEGLGTDTQYF. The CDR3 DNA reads TGTGCCAGCAGCTTACAGATGGAGGGCCTAGGCACAGATACGCAGTATTTT.

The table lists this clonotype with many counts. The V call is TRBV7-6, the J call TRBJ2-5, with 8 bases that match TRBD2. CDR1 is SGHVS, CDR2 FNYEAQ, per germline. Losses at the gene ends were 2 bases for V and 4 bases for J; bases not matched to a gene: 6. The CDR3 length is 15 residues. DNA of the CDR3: TGTGCCAGCAGCTTAACAAGCGGGAGCTTAGAGACCCAGTACTTC. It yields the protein CASSLTSGSLETQYF. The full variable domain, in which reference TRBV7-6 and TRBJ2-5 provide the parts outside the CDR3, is GAGVSQSPRYKVTKRGQDVALRCDPISGHVSLYWYRQALGQGPEFLTYFNYEAQQDKSGLPNDRFSAERPEGSISTLTIQRTEQRDSAMYRCASSLTSGSLETQYFGPGTRLLVL.

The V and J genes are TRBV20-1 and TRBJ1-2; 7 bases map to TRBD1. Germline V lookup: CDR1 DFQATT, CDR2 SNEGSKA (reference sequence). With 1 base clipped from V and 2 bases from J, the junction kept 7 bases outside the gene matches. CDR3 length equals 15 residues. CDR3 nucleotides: TGCAGTGCTAGAGTAGAGACAGGGACCAACTATGGCTACACCTTC. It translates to CSARVETGTNYGYTF.

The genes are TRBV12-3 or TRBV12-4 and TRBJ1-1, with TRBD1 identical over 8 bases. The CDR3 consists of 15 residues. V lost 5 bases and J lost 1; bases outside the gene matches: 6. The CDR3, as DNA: TGTGCCAGCAGTGTCACAGGGGGGGGGAACACTGAAGCTTTCTTT. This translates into CASSVTGGGNTEAFF.

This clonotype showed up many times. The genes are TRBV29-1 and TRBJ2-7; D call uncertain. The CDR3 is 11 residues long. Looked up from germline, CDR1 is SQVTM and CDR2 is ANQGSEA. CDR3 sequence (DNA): TGCAGTGCACAAAACTCCTACGAGCAGTACTTC. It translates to CSAQNSYEQYF.

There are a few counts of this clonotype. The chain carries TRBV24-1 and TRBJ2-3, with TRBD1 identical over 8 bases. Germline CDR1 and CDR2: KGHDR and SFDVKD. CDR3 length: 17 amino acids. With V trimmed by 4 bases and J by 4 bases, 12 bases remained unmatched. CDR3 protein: CATSDIAEAGGSDTQYF. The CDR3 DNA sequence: TGTGCCACCAGTGACATTGCAGAGGCAGGGGGCTCAGATACGCAGTATTTT.

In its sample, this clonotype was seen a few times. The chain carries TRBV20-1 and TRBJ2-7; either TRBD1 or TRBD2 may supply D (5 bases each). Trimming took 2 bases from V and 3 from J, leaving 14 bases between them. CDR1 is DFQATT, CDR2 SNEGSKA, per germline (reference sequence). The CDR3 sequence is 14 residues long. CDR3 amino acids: CSARIPGRVYEQYF. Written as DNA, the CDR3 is TGCAGTGCTAGAATTCCGGGACGGGTCTACGAGCAGTACTTC.

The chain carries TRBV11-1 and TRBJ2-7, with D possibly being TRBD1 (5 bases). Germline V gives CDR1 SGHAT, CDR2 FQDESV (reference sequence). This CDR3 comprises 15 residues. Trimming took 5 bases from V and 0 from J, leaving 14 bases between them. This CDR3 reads CASSQSGSGSYEQYF. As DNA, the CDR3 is TGTGCCAGCAGCCAATCAGGGTCTGGCTCCTACGAGCAGTACTTC. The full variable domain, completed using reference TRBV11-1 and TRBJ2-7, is EAEVAQSPRYKITEKSQAVAFWCDPISGHATLYWYRQILGQGPELLVQFQDESVVDDSQLPKDRFSAERLKGVDSTLKIQPAELGDSAMYLCASSQSGSGSYEQYFGPGTRLTVT.

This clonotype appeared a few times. The CDR3 sequence is CASREGALVEQYF. The CDR3 bases are TGCGCCAGCCGCGAAGGGGCCCTCGTCGAGCAGTACTTC. The chain recombines TRBV10-2 with TRBJ2-7; tentatively, D is TRBD1 (5 bases). V lost 8 bases, J lost 6 bases, and 17 bases lay in between. Germline loops: CDR1 WSHSY, CDR2 SAAADI. The CDR3 runs to 13 residues.